This T cell receptor (beta chain) was recorded in a study of CD4 T cells in relation to SARS-CoV-2 and coronaviruses listed by TCRdb under 2021. With regard to the full study: Using patient-derived lymphoblastoid cell lines, the shared crossreactive spike epitopes were mapped to their HLA restriction. Expansion assays from other donors in the study were sequenced with a different, Illumina-based TCR-beta assay. The Adaptive Biotechnologies TCR-sequencing kit was used to sequence samples from three pre-COVID donors and the naive versus memory experiments, while other data came from Illumina-based sequencing. The study assessed, at the TCR clonotype level, memory CD4+ T cell crossreactivity between SARS-CoV-2 and common cold coronavirus spike proteins.

Uncultured naive and memory CD4+ T cell DNA received deep-resolution immunoSEQ TCR-beta sequencing. As for the authors' bioinformatics: During preprocessing, nonproductive sequences were removed, along with CDR3s that did not begin with C, did not end with F or W, or were shorter than 7 amino acids. Cultured and uncultured naive and memory CD4+ repertoires were searched for previously identified spike- and CEF-reactive CDR3s. CDR3 homology was measured as pairwise Levenshtein distance, computed with the stringdist R package after trimming three terminal residues from each end. The immuneACCESS repertoire file appears here via TCRdb, limited to in-frame rearrangements. These files lack a portion of the clones; in checked studies, under half of the deficit traces to unresolved V genes, and the cause of the others is not known. V, J and clone size derive from that table, while D and trimming were established from the DNA sequence. This sample has some 70,000 clones in its table, and more than 80% of those were observed once. Roughly 0.21% of the sample goes to the ten largest clones.

Study-level results and caveats: Crossreactive clones showed significantly weaker SARS-CoV-2-driven expansion than monoreactive clones, consistent with antigenic imprinting. The study was limited by small numbers of patients and tested TCRs. In approximately 65% of donors, memory CD4+ clonotypes turned up that crossrecognized SARS-CoV-2 and at least one common cold coronavirus spike. Naive versus memory sequencing indicated the assay detects memory recall responses rather than primary responses primed during culture. Since the crossreactivity analysis centred on spike protein, crossreactivity against other viral proteins was not assessed. No donor contributed both pre-pandemic and post-infection samples, which limited tracing the source of pre-existing responses.

As to this clone: It lacks a known antigen. Nothing much larger sits one base from this clone, and base qualities are not available.

V was cut back by 0 bases and J by 6 bases, leaving a gap of 22 bases between them. Via the germline V gene, CDR1 is SGHDT and CDR2 YYEEEE. From its cysteine to its phenylalanine, the CDR3 spans 18 amino acids. The sequence is cut down to CDR3 DNA, 54 bases in frame from base 1. CD4+ T cells from unexposed donors were collected before the COVID-19 pandemic (2011-2018). Naive and memory CD4+ T cells were separated from cryopreserved PBMCs through CD4 enrichment, which was followed by EasySep naive CD4+ T cell enrichment. The leukapheresis product used for the unexposed donors was purchased from a commercial source. PBMCs were isolated from leukapheresis product or whole blood by Ficoll-Paque PLUS gradient centrifugation. PBMCs were either cryopreserved at -140 degrees C or used fresh in the expansion assay. The QIAamp Micro DNA Kit was used to extract genomic DNA from the CD4+ T cells.

The specimen sequenced was naive CD4+ T cells from PBMCs. In light of the paper, this sample's cell subset or site label describes: naive CD4+ T cells isolated by negative enrichment. The receptor was derived from a human donor in good health. The rearrangement joined TRBV5-6 to TRBJ2-1, with a tentative D gene TRBD1 over 7 matching bases. The DNA sequence is TGTGCCAGCAGCTTGGCGGGACTTGGTAGGGACAGATCCAATGAGCAGTTCTTC. Translation gives CASSLAGLGRDRSNEQFF.